This T cell receptor beta chain is drawn from a study of control samples from healthy donors and cancer patients. The ends were cut back, 5 bases at V and 0 bases at J, with 11 bases in the middle. Germline V gene lookup returns CDR1 MDHEN and CDR2 SYDVKM. This CDR3 comprises 15 residues. Clones were read by immunoSEQ multiplex PCR, and TCRdb kept only the in-frame ones, dropping some. This table holds about 250,000 clones, roughly 82% found once. Sequenced: PBMCs. This receptor was obtained from an older woman with lung cancer. The chain carries TRBV28 and TRBJ1-5; D is undetermined. The CDR3 protein is CASSIPLHSNQPQHF. In DNA, the CDR3 is TGTGCCAGCAGTATACCATTACATAGCAATCAGCCCCAGCATTTT.